The 30 T cell receptor beta chains reported below all come from one sample, sequenced in a study of tumor-infiltrating lymphocytes in primary liver carcinoma. With 500 ng total RNA as template and a constant-region primer, TCR beta cDNA was made. ARM-PCR was slightly modified, and three nested multiplex PCR rounds with it gave rise to the TCR beta libraries. The first two PCR rounds used TRBV1-TRBV30 forward primers with a C-beta reverse primer, nine to ten cycles each. TCRdb independently ran MiXCR on the multiplex PCR reads; one entry per CDR3 protein. This sample has 84,000 or so distinct CDR3 sequences, with roughly 72% found just once. Scientists recovered RNA and DNA together from roughly 18-30 mg of unsorted bulk tissue. Sequences were obtained from liver tumor tissue from sampling region 1. The subset here: tumor region T1, superior pole. These receptors originate from a middle-aged man with primary liver carcinoma and hepatitis B virus infection.

This clonotype showed up just once. Since no conserved phenylalanine or tryptophan closes the CDR3, a read error is the likely cause. The V and J genes are TRBV6-5 and TRBJ2-1, with a tentative D call TRBD1 (5 bases). The V end was cut by 9 bases, the J end by 6 bases, with 18 bases between. The germline V gene encodes CDR1 MNHEY and CDR2 SVGAGI. This CDR3 has 14 amino acids. The CDR3 DNA sequence: TGTGCCAGTAGACCGCTTGGACAATCCAATGAGCAGTTCATC. It encodes CASRPLGQSNEQFI.

Worth noting for this clonotype: One junction end disagrees with the germline gene, perhaps due to a read error. This chain connects TRBV5-6 to TRBJ1-3; D might be TRBD1 (5 bases). The length of the CDR3 is 16 residues. CDR1 is SGHDT, CDR2 YYEEEE, per germline. CDR3 region: CASSLDIGVAGNTIYF. The CDR3 bases are TGTGCCAGTAGCTTGGACATAGGGGTAGCTGGAAACACCATATATTTT.

As concerns this clonotype: An end of the junction differs from the germline gene, which may be a read error. The chain couples TRBV12-3 or TRBV12-4 to TRBJ1-5; possibly TRBD1 for D (6 bases). CDR3 length: 17 amino acids. In DNA form, the CDR3 reads TGTGCCAGCAGTTTCTCGAGGGGGGATGTTGGCAATCAGCCCCAGCATTTC. The encoded protein is CASSFSRGDVGNQPQHF.

A word on this clonotype: At one end the junction does not follow the germline gene, possibly because of a read error. The rearrangement links TRBV11-2 to TRBJ1-4, with D uncertain. Germline V gene data show CDR1 as SGHAT and CDR2 as FQNNGV. The CDR3 loop spans 15 amino acids. The CDR3 region is CANSLDGRPNEKLFF. The CDR3 coding sequence is TGTGCCAACAGCTTAGATGGCAGGCCGAATGAAAAACTGTTTTTT.

The chain has TRBV18 and TRBJ2-7, with D possibly being TRBD2 (5 bases). Between the trimmed V and J ends, which lost 3 bases and 4 bases, there was a span of 19 bases. Germline-derived CDR1 and CDR2 are KGHSH and LQKENI. The CDR3 length is 16 residues. CDR3 DNA: TGTGCCAGCTCACCCTCCCTCGAGGGAAACGGGTACGAGCAGTACTTC. The encoded protein is CASSPSLEGNGYEQYF.

A note on this clonotype: The CDR3 end shows no conserved phenylalanine or tryptophan, and so a read error is likely. The chain recombines TRBV10-1 with TRBJ2-3; the match to TRBD2 covers 7 bases. Trimming removed 0 bases from V and 9 bases from J; junction bases left unmatched: 9. Germline V gene sequence: CDR1 WNHNN, CDR2 SYGVQD (reference sequence). There are 15 residues in the CDR3. The CDR3 loop is CASSESAAGDETQYL. CDR3 DNA: TGCGCCAGCAGTGAGTCCGCGGCGGGAGACGAGACGCAGTATTTG.

This clonotype has a count of ten or more. V and J are TRBV28 and TRBJ1-5; 8 bases are a match to TRBD1. CDR1 and CDR2 (germline): MDHEN, SYDVKM. The CDR3 is made up of 15 amino acids. The trim removed 3 bases at V and 2 bases at J, leaving 3 bases unmatched. CDR3 amino acids: CASSFDRGRNQPQHF. CDR3 coding DNA: TGTGCCAGCAGTTTTGACAGGGGTCGCAATCAGCCCCAGCATTTT.

CDR3 in amino acids: CANRPDSLTEAFF. Written as DNA, the CDR3 is TGTGCTAACAGGCCAGACAGTCTGACTGAAGCTTTCTTT. The genes are TRBV6-1 and TRBJ1-1; D possibly corresponds to TRBD1 (5 bases). The CDR3 is 13 amino acids. The germline V gene encodes CDR1 MNHNS and CDR2 SASEGT.

In the case of this clonotype: A junction boundary mismatches the germline segment, possibly from a read error. The gene calls are TRBV29-1 and TRBJ1-1, with TRBD1 as a possible D gene (5 bases). From germline, CDR1 is SQVTM and CDR2 ANQGSEA. This CDR3 has 12 residues. CDR3 region: CSVERGRREAFF. The CDR3 region has the DNA TGCAGCGTTGAGAGGGGTCGTCGGGAAGCTTTCTTC.

As to this clonotype: A junction end diverges from the germline sequence, so it may reflect a read error. This chain links TRBV4-1 with TRBJ2-1, with D unresolved. This CDR3 is 18 amino acids long. Germline-derived CDR1 and CDR2 are MGHRA and YSYEKL. The CDR3 DNA sequence: TGCGCCAGCAGTCAAGAACCGATAGGCGGTGACTCCTACGATGAGCAGTTCTTC. Amino acids: CASSQEPIGGDSYDEQFF.

About this clonotype itself: The junction and the germline gene differ at one end; a read error may be behind it. J is TRBJ2-2 and V is TRBV5-4, with D perhaps assigned TRBD1 or TRBD2 (5 bases each). CDR1 SGHNT and CDR2 YYREEE come from the germline V gene (reference sequence). This CDR3 is built from 15 residues. The CDR3 sequence is CASSFLERGNGEPFF. CDR3 DNA sequence: TGTGCCAGCAGCTTTCTTGAGAGGGGAAACGGGGAGCCGTTTTTT.

Worth noting for this clonotype: This could be a read error, since a much larger clone is one nucleotide away. The chain links TRBV5-1 to TRBJ2-7; 7 bases map to TRBD2. With the DNA end fitting TRBJ2-1 better, the J assignment may be wrong. Germline V gives CDR1 SGHRS, CDR2 YFSETQ. This CDR3 contains 15 residues. The CDR3 here is CASSLGGTSSYEQFF. The CDR3 DNA reads as TGCGCCAGCAGCCTGGGAGGGACCTCCTCCTACGAGCAGTTCTTC.

With regard to this clonotype: The junction differs from germline at one of its ends, possibly a read error. The rearrangement links TRBV24-1 to TRBJ2-7; TRBD1 matches 8 bases. Germline V gene lookup returns CDR1 KGHDR and CDR2 SFDVKD. CDR3 length equals 13 residues. The CDR3 is CDTSQGARGEQYF. CDR3 coding DNA: TGTGACACCAGTCAGGGGGCGCGGGGCGAGCAGTACTTC.

Concerning this clonotype: A much bigger clone sits one base away, suggesting this may be a read error. V usage is TRBV28 and J usage is TRBJ2-4; D might be TRBD2 (5 bases). There are 15 residues in the CDR3. Germline V gene lookup returns CDR1 MDHEN and CDR2 SYDVKM. CDR3 nucleotides: TGTGCCAGTACCCCCTCGGGGTTGGCCAAAAACATTGAGTACTTC. Protein: CASTPSGLAKNIEYF.

A remark on this clonotype: Germline is not matched at one junction end, which may reflect a read error. The CDR3 reads CANSLDASGTSTDTQYF. In DNA form, the CDR3 reads TGTGCCAACAGCTTAGATGCGAGTGGAACTAGCACAGATACGCAGTATTTT. V usage is TRBV7-8 and J usage is TRBJ2-3; D remains ambiguous. Germline values: CDR1 SGHVS, CDR2 FQNEAQ. The CDR3 contains 17 residues.

This chain connects TRBV13 to TRBJ2-7; D remains unclear. Germline CDR1 is PRHDT and CDR2 is FYEKMQ (reference sequence). The CDR3 runs 11 residues. Deletions cut 5 bases from V and 7 bases from J, with 9 bases between. The CDR3 DNA reads as TGTGCCAGCAGCCTATGCGGTGAGCAGTACTTC. Protein sequence: CASSLCGEQYF.

The chain carries TRBV4-2 and TRBJ1-3; 7 bases align to TRBD1. CDR1 LGHNA and CDR2 YNFKEQ come from the germline V gene. The CDR3 has 15 amino acids. Unmatched junction bases numbered 3, after V lost 1 base and J lost 3 bases. Here the CDR3 DNA reads TGTGCCAGCAGCCAAGGGGACAGAGTTGGAAACACCATATATTTT. Translating it yields CASSQGDRVGNTIYF.

Details on this clonotype: A read error is possible here, since a much larger clone lies one base away. Without the conserved terminal phenylalanine or tryptophan, this CDR3 likely stems from a read error. The chain uses TRBV30 and TRBJ1-2; D unresolved. V was cut by 3 bases and J by 5 bases, with 7 bases left in between. The CDR3 loop spans 11 amino acids. Germline V CDR1 and CDR2: GTSNPN, SVGIG (reference sequence). CDR3 residues: CAWRVFYGYTY. The CDR3 DNA follows: TGTGCCTGGAGAGTCTTTTATGGCTACACCTAC.

In regard to this clonotype: Since no conserved phenylalanine or tryptophan closes the CDR3, a read error is the likely cause. This chain joins TRBV30 and TRBJ2-3; 9 bases are a match to TRBD2. The germline CDR1 and CDR2 sequences are GTSNPN and SVGIG (reference sequence). This CDR3 region has 16 residues. J lost 2 bases, V lost 2 bases, and 8 bases had no gene match. The CDR3, as DNA: TGTGCCTGGAGTCGCGGACTAGCGAGGAACACAGATACGCAGTATTCT. This gives the protein CAWSRGLARNTDTQYS.

This clonotype is termed medium-sized. This chain uses TRBV5-1 with TRBJ2-1, with 11 bases matching TRBD2. The germline CDR1 and CDR2 sequences are SGHRS and YFSETQ. CDR3 length: 15 residues. Unmatched junction bases numbered 8, after V lost 5 bases and J lost 7 bases. The CDR3 sequence is CASSLLAGEINEQFF. CDR3 bases: TGCGCCAGCAGTTTACTAGCGGGAGAAATTAATGAGCAGTTCTTC. Filled out from reference TRBV5-1 and TRBJ2-1, the complete variable domain reads KAGVTQTPRYLIKTRGQQVTLSCSPISGHRSVSWYQQTPGQGLQFLFEYFSETQRNKGNFPGRFSGRQFSNSRSEMNVSTLELGDSALYLCASSLLAGEINEQFFGPGTRLTVL.

The chain uses TRBV11-2 and TRBJ2-1, with unresolved D. Germline CDR1 reads SGHAT; CDR2 reads FQNNGV. V gave up 5 bases and J gave up 11 bases, with 13 bases separating them. The CDR3 totals 12 residues. The CDR3 loop reads CASSPEYGKQFF. In DNA, the CDR3 is TGTGCCAGCAGCCCGGAGTACGGTAAGCAGTTCTTC. Drawing the rest from reference TRBV11-2 and TRBJ2-1, the complete variable domain is EAGVAQSPRYKIIEKRQSVAFWCNPISGHATLYWYQQILGQGPKLLIQFQNNGVVDDSQLPKDRFSAERLKGVDSTLKIQPAKLEDSAVYLCASSPEYGKQFFGPGTRLTVL.

Points on this clonotype: A much larger clonotype is one base distant, so this may be a read error. The V call is TRBV24-1, the J call TRBJ1-3, with no clear D. The germline V and J ends were trimmed by 4 bases and 8 bases, with 8 bases remaining between them. The CDR3 runs to 12 residues. Germline values: CDR1 KGHDR, CDR2 SFDVKD. CDR3 amino acids: CATSENDYTIYF. Written as DNA, the CDR3 is TGTGCCACCAGTGAAAACGATTACACCATATATTTT.

To note about this clonotype: Germline and junction disagree at one end, which may indicate a read error. This rearrangement joins TRBV11-1 to TRBJ2-2; no clear D. Per germline, CDR1 SGHAT and CDR2 FQDESV (reference sequence). The CDR3 consists of 12 residues. The CDR3 reads CASSSNTEELFF. As DNA, the CDR3 is TGTGCTAGCAGCTCGAACACCGAGGAGCTGTTTTTT.

A single count supports this clonotype. A read error may account for a junction end that differs from germline. This chain uses TRBV20-1 with TRBJ1-2; D remains unclear. Germline assignment: CDR1 DFQATT and CDR2 SNEGSKA (reference sequence). The CDR3 consists of 9 residues. The CDR3 nucleotides are TGCAGTGCTCGATATGACTACACCTTC. Protein sequence: CSARYDYTF.

This rearrangement joins TRBV5-4 to TRBJ2-6; a weak D match, TRBD1 (5 bases). Trimming removed 4 bases from V and 18 bases from J, with 29 bases in between. The germline V gene has CDR1 SGHNT and CDR2 YYREEE (reference sequence). The CDR3 consists of 16 residues. The CDR3 loop reads CASSPILAAGANVSTF. CDR3 in DNA: TGTGCCAGCAGCCCGATTTTAGCTGCTGGGGCCAACGTCTCGACTTTC.

The DNA of the CDR3 is TGTGTCGGCAGCTTGGTAGGGTTAGCGGGAGACAATGAGCAGTTCTTC. Its protein product is CVGSLVGLAGDNEQFF. The chain employs TRBV5-4 and TRBJ2-1; TRBD2 agrees at 9 bases. Germline CDR1 reads SGHNT; CDR2 reads YYREEE (reference sequence). The CDR3 length is 16 residues.

CDR3 in amino acids: CASSYGPIYEQYF. CDR3 nucleotide sequence: TGTGCCAGCAGCTACGGGCCAATCTACGAGCAGTACTTC. The V gene is TRBV7-2, the J gene TRBJ2-7; D gene ambiguous. Germline V gene data show CDR1 as SGHTA and CDR2 as FQGNSA. Trimming left V 4 bases short and J 3 bases short, with 10 bases between. This CDR3 comprises 13 residues.

This clonotype was observed at least ten times. This rearrangement joins TRBV5-5 to TRBJ2-5, with D perhaps TRBD1 (5 bases). This CDR3 has 14 amino acids. In germline, CDR1 is SGHKS, CDR2 YYEKEE (reference sequence). V lost 4 bases, J lost 1 base, and 11 bases lay in between. The CDR3 loop reads CASSPRQFQETQYF. Here the CDR3 DNA reads TGTGCCAGCAGCCCCCGACAGTTCCAAGAGACCCAGTACTTC.

Of note for this clonotype: A read error may account for a junction end that differs from germline. The chain carries TRBV12-3 or TRBV12-4 and TRBJ1-2, with D unclear. CDR3 length: 14 residues. CDR3 bases: TGTGTCAGCAGTTTAGCATGGGAGGAGGATGGCTACACCTTC. Translated, it gives CVSSLAWEEDGYTF.

Notes on this clonotype: Relative to the germline gene, one junction end is altered; a read error may explain this. The rearrangement joins TRBV6-1 to TRBJ2-7; D is perhaps TRBD1 or TRBD2 (5 bases each). Looked up from germline, CDR1 is MNHNS and CDR2 is SASEGT. This CDR3 is built from 15 residues. The CDR3 DNA reads as TGTGCCAGCAGTGAACCGGGACGCCGGTTCAATGAGCGGTACTTC. Translation gives CASSEPGRRFNERYF.